These 19 T cell receptor beta chains were sequenced from one sample in a study of blood T cells in healthy people across ages. A second PCR, run for about 6 to 11 cycles, used a sample-barcoded 5' primer plus a J-beta primer mix. TCRdb reprocessed the 5' RACE reads via MiXCR and lists one record per CDR3 protein. The sample contains under 2,000,000 distinct CDR3 sequences, around half of which appear only once. What was sequenced was blood. All receptors come from a woman between 40 and 55 years old in good health.

The chain uses TRBV4-3 and TRBJ2-3, with TRBD2 matching 7 bases. Germline V gives CDR1 LGHNA, CDR2 YSLEER. CDR3 size: 17 residues. Trimming at V came to 0 bases and at J to 2 bases, leaving 8 bases not matched to a gene. The CDR3 sequence is CASSQDGEGFNTDTQYF. In DNA form, the CDR3 reads TGCGCCAGCAGCCAAGATGGGGAGGGATTCAACACAGATACGCAGTATTTT.

About this clonotype itself: One junction end does not reproduce the germline sequence, and a read error may be involved. The chain recombines TRBV7-3 with TRBJ2-6, with D maybe TRBD2 (6 bases). From germline, CDR1 is SGHTA and CDR2 FQGTGA. The CDR3 loop spans 15 amino acids. The CDR3 sequence: CASSLTGTGANVPTF. CDR3 coding DNA: TGTGCCAGCAGCTTAACAGGGACTGGGGCCAACGTCCCGACTTTC. The full variable domain, with the rest looked up from reference TRBV7-3 and TRBJ2-6, is GAGVSQTPSNKVTEKGKYVELRCDPISGHTALYWYRQSLGQGPEFLIYFQGTGAADDSGLPNDRFFAVRPEGSVSTLKIQRTERGDSAVYLCASSLTGTGANVPTFGAGSRLTVL.

This clonotype was seen once. The J gene is TRBJ2-6, the V gene TRBV5-1, with D maybe TRBD1 (6 bases). This CDR3 is built from 20 residues. With 4 bases removed from V and 4 bases from J, the gap between germline ends came to 27 bases. Per germline, CDR1 SGHRS and CDR2 YFSETQ. The CDR3 DNA is TGCGCCAGCAGCCCCCATCCGCAACAGGGTACAAGGTCCGGGGCCAACGTCCTGACTTTC. Amino acid sequence: CASSPHPQQGTRSGANVLTF.

The gene calls are TRBV6-5 and TRBJ2-4, with TRBD2 matching 7 bases. The CDR3 totals 16 residues. CDR1 is MNHEY, CDR2 SVGAGI, per germline. Losses at the gene ends were 5 bases for V and 4 bases for J; bases not matched to a gene: 11. CDR3 coding DNA: TGTGCCAGCAGTCCACCTCTGGGACTACTAAAAAACATTCAGTACTTC. This translates into CASSPPLGLLKNIQYF.

The V and J genes are TRBV10-3 and TRBJ2-7; 7 nucleotides align to TRBD1. The CDR3 is 15 amino acids. Germline V lookup: CDR1 ENHRY, CDR2 SYGVKD. V lost 0 bases, J lost 3 bases, and 5 bases stayed unmatched. The CDR3 loop reads CAISESTGIDYEQYF. The CDR3 region has the DNA TGTGCCATCAGTGAGTCGACAGGGATCGACTACGAGCAGTACTTC.

In its sample, this clonotype was seen a few times. CDR3 sequence (DNA): TGTGCCAGCATTTCTGGGGGGATGGGCTATGGCTACACCTTC. It is translated as CASISGGMGYGYTF. The V gene is TRBV28, the J gene TRBJ1-2, with D perhaps TRBD1 (5 bases). Germline V lookup: CDR1 MDHEN, CDR2 SYDVKM. There are 14 residues in the CDR3. Between the trimmed V and J ends, which lost 7 bases and 4 bases, there was a span of 16 bases.

The table lists this clonotype with a few counts. This sequence joins TRBV7-9 and TRBJ2-5; 7 bases map to TRBD2. Trimming cost V 4 bases and J 1 base; bases outside gene matches: 6. The germline V gene encodes CDR1 SEHNR and CDR2 FQNEAQ (reference sequence). The CDR3 has 15 residues. CDR3 sequence reads: CASSSRGTTQETQYF. The CDR3 DNA follows: TGTGCCAGCAGCTCCCGGGGGACTACCCAAGAGACCCAGTACTTC.

This sequence joins TRBV18 and TRBJ2-7, with TRBD1 matching over 8 bases. Germline trimming cut 5 bases from V and 4 bases from J; bases unmatched to any gene: 10. The V gene's germline CDR1 is KGHSH and CDR2 LQKENI. The CDR3 covers 15 residues. The CDR3 DNA is TGTGCCAGCTCAAGTACAGGGGGAGCTAAGTACGAGCAGTACTTC. This encodes CASSSTGGAKYEQYF.

The chain carries TRBV7-2 and TRBJ2-3; D possibly uses TRBD1 or TRBD2 (6 bases each). The CDR3 runs 17 residues. CDR1 is SGHTA, CDR2 FQGNSA, per germline. V was shortened by 0 bases and J by 0 bases, with 13 bases between the two germline ends. CDR3 protein: CASSLADGGPSTDTQYF. Written as DNA, the CDR3 is TGTGCCAGCAGCTTAGCAGATGGGGGGCCCAGCACAGATACGCAGTATTTT. Full variable domain (remainder filled in from reference TRBV7-2 and TRBJ2-3): GAGVSQSPSNKVTEKGKDVELRCDPISGHTALYWYRQSLGQGLEFLIYFQGNSAPDKSGLPSDRFSAERTGGSVSTLTIQRTQQEDSAVYLCASSLADGGPSTDTQYFGPGTRLTVL.

The V call is TRBV20-1, the J call TRBJ2-3; D is unresolved. This CDR3 has 16 amino acids. Germline V gives CDR1 DFQATT, CDR2 SNEGSKA (reference sequence). V lost 0 bases and J lost 2, with 15 bases in between. In nucleotides, the CDR3 is TGCAGTGCTAGAGATCAAAGATGGGTGACCACAGATACGCAGTATTTT. This gives the protein CSARDQRWVTTDTQYF.

J is TRBJ2-7 and V is TRBV12-3 or TRBV12-4; D remains unclear. The CDR3 spans 14 residues. V lost 5 bases and J 7 bases, leaving 18 bases between the germline ends. Written as DNA, the CDR3 is TGTGCCAGCAGTCGTCCAGAACAATACAATGAGCAGTACTTC. This sequence encodes CASSRPEQYNEQYF.

This clonotype came up a few times. The CDR3 bases are TGTGCCAGCATGCGGGGGGTAAGAGAGACCCAGTACTTC. Amino acid sequence: CASMRGVRETQYF. The V gene is TRBV6-1, the J gene TRBJ2-5, with TRBD2 matching over 8 bases. Germline trimming cut 7 bases from V and 4 bases from J; bases unmatched to any gene: 5. The CDR3 length is 13 residues. Germline CDR1 reads MNHNS; CDR2 reads SASEGT.

As regards this clonotype: A junction boundary mismatches the germline segment, possibly from a read error. The V call is TRBV6-5, the J call TRBJ1-2; 7 bases are a match to TRBD1. The V gene's germline CDR1 is MNHEY and CDR2 SVGAGI. The CDR3 covers 15 residues. The CDR3 reads CASSRGQPEYYGYTF. The CDR3 nucleotides are TGTGCCAGCAGTCGGGGACAGCCCGAATACTACGGCTACACCTTC.

This rearrangement joins TRBV25-1 to TRBJ2-7, with 10 bases that match TRBD2. The CDR3 length is 17 residues. Germline CDR1 MGHDK, CDR2 SYGVNS. Losses at the gene ends were 3 bases for V and 4 bases for J; bases not matched to a gene: 12. CDR3 bases: TGTGCCAGCAGTGATTATAGCACTAGCGGGAAATATTACGAGCAGTACTTC. This codes for CASSDYSTSGKYYEQYF.

The chain combines TRBV28 with TRBJ1-4; D unresolved. This CDR3 is 16 amino acids long. V lost 1 base, J lost 0 bases, and 9 bases lay in between. Looked up from germline, CDR1 is MDHEN and CDR2 is SYDVKM. This chain's CDR3 is CASSLYGTSTNEKLFF. CDR3 nucleotides: TGTGCCAGCAGTTTATATGGCACCTCAACTAATGAAAAACTGTTTTTT.

J is TRBJ1-2 and V is TRBV28; 9 bases are shared with TRBD1. Germline V gene lookup returns CDR1 MDHEN and CDR2 SYDVKM. CDR3 length: 13 amino acids. V lost 11 bases, J lost 4 bases, and 8 bases stayed unmatched. CDR3 sequence reads: CAHGGQGFYGYTF. As DNA, the CDR3 is TGTGCCCACGGGGGACAGGGATTCTATGGCTACACCTTC.

The genes are TRBV7-2 and TRBJ2-5; a possible D gene is TRBD1 (7 bases). Germline CDR1 reads SGHTA; CDR2 reads FQGNSA. The CDR3 covers 14 residues. The V end lost 5 bases, the J end lost 13 bases, and 23 bases lay between the germline ends. The CDR3, as DNA: TGTGCCAGCAGCCCATCCCAGGGGGGCCTCGGGAGGTACTTC. Encoded protein: CASSPSQGGLGRYF.

V gene TRBV6-2 or TRBV6-3 combines with J gene TRBJ1-2, with D perhaps matching TRBD1 (5 bases). CDR3 size: 13 residues. Between the trimmed V and J ends, which lost 8 bases and 4 bases, there was a span of 14 bases. Germline-derived CDR1 and CDR2 are MNHEY and SVGEGT. CDR3: CASQGLSTYGYTF. For the CDR3, the DNA is TGTGCCAGCCAGGGTCTGTCGACCTATGGCTACACCTTC.

V is TRBV5-1 and J is TRBJ2-1; the D gene could be TRBD1 or TRBD2 (5 bases each). The V end was cut by 3 bases, the J end by 7 bases, with 14 bases between. Germline CDR1 is SGHRS and CDR2 is YFSETQ. The CDR3 runs 14 residues. The CDR3 here is CASSSGTGQNEQFF. The CDR3 DNA sequence: TGCGCCAGCAGCTCCGGGACCGGGCAGAATGAGCAGTTCTTC.